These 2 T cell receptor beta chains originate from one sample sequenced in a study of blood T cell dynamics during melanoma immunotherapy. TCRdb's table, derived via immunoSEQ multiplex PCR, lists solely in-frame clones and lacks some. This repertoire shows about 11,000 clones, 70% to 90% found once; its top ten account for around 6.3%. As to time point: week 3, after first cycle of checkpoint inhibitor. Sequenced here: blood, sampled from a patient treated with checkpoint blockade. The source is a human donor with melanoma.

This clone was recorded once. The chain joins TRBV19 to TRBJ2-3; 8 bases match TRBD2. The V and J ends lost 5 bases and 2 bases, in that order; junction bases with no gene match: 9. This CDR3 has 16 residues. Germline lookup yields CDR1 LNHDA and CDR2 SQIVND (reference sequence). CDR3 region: CASSGRGGPVTDTQYF. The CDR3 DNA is TGTGCCAGTAGTGGCCGGGGGGGGCCGGTCACAGATACGCAGTATTTT.

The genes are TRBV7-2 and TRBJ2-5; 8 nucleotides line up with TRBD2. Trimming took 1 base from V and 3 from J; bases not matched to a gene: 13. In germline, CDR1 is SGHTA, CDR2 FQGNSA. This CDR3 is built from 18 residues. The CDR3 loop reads CASSLVAGGGVRKETQYF. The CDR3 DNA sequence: TGTGCCAGCAGCTTAGTGGCGGGGGGAGGTGTACGAAAAGAGACCCAGTACTTC.